This paragraph covers one T cell receptor beta chain sequence. Repertoires were generated with immunoSEQ multiplex PCR, while TCRdb's copy carries only in-frame clones and drops some. The repertoire consists of 62,000 or so clones, with roughly 80% occurring once and the leading ten covering 3.5% to 4%. These data belong to a study of blood T cell repertoires in COVID-19. Overall study context: Sites in the United States, Italy and Spain provided acute and convalescent COVID-19 samples.

The CDR3 contains 15 residues. V lost 5 bases, J lost 4 bases, and 11 bases stayed unmatched. Germline CDR1 and CDR2: SQVTM and ANQGSEA. V usage is TRBV29-1 and J usage is TRBJ2-7; 10 bases match TRBD1. The sample comprised PBMCs or T cells enriched from blood (not recorded which). The TCR originated in a woman in her thirties or forties with acute COVID-19. The CDR3 DNA reads as TGCAGCGTTTCCCAGACCGGGACAGGGGTTTACGAGCAGTACTTC. Protein product: CSVSQTGTGVYEQYF.